The sequence of this T cell receptor (beta chain) was determined in a study of T-cell memory formation after mild COVID-19. Details on this clonotype: Its antigen is undetermined.

TCRdb reanalysed the 5' RACE reads using MiXCR and keeps one entry per CDR3 protein. The table records roughly 580,000 distinct CDR3 sequences, about 20% of them present only once. The V end was cut by 7 bases, the J end by 0 bases, with 10 bases between. Looked up from germline, CDR1 is LNHDA and CDR2 is SQIVND (reference sequence). The length of the CDR3 is 14 residues. Study results and limitations: A subset of responding clones appeared in pre-infection memory, suggesting cross-reactive memory joined.

Sample: PBMCs or a T cell subset sorted from them (not recorded which). The sequence came from an adult woman who had mild COVID-19 (a few samples of this study predate the infection). Cell type and time point are not known. This chain links TRBV19 with TRBJ2-1; D unclear. CDR3 sequence reads: CASKDGHSYNEQFF. The CDR3 bases are TGTGCCAGTAAGGATGGGCACTCCTACAATGAGCAGTTCTTC.